These T cell receptor beta chains were read from a single sample in a study of control samples from healthy donors and cancer patients. Data came from immunoSEQ multiplex PCR; TCRdb stores just in-frame clones and leaves some out. The sample lists about 71,000 clones, roughly nine tenths seen once, with around 19% in the top ten. Sequenced input: PBMCs. The origin of the receptors is a man aged 55 to 70 with lung cancer. The CDR3 runs from the conserved cysteine through the conserved F or W. A D gene is named only where the DNA matches it firmly. Some rows mark clone size as missing; the rest say once, few, many or name a class of expanded clone.

>.|TRBV5-1|14|TRBJ2-3|.
TGCGCCAGCAGCTTGGCCGCGGGTTCGGATACGCAGTATTTT
CASSLAAGSDTQYF
>.|TRBV19|14|TRBJ1-2|TRBD1
TGTGCCAGTAGTGTCCGACAGGGTAACTATGGCTACACCTTC
CASSVRQGNYGYTF
>.|TRBV9|16|TRBJ1-3|.
TGTGCCAGCAGCCGCCCCTTGGGGAGCTCTGGAAACACCATATATTTT
CASSRPLGSSGNTIYF
>.|TRBV3-1/TRBV3-2|13|TRBJ1-1|.
TGTGCCAGCAGCCTCAGACAGAACACTGAAGCTTTCTTT
CASSLRQNTEAFF
>.|TRBV4-1|16|TRBJ1-6|.
TGCGCCAGCAGCCAGAGTCGACGGACAGATAATTCACCCCTCCACTTT
CASSQSRRTDNSPLHF
>.|TRBV6-5|11|TRBJ1-1|.
TGTGCCAGCAGCTACGGGACTGAAGCTTTCTTT
CASSYGTEAFF
>.|TRBV9|14|TRBJ1-4|TRBD1
TGTGCCAGCAGCCGGGACAGCCCTAATGAAAAACTGTTTTTT
CASSRDSPNEKLFF
>once|TRBV5-1|15|TRBJ2-3|TRBD2
TGCGCCAGCACCCTTAGCGGGGGGGCAGGAGATACGCAGTATTTT
CASTLSGGAGDTQYF
>once|TRBV9|16|TRBJ2-1|TRBD2
TGTGCCAGCAGCGTATCCTCCCAGCGGGGGGGCAATGAGCAGTTCTTC
CASSVSSQRGGNEQFF
>.|TRBV7-9|13|TRBJ2-1|.
TGTGCCAGCAGTGACAGCTCCTACAATGAGCAGTTCTTC
CASSDSSYNEQFF
>.|TRBV2|12|TRBJ2-3|.
TGTGCCAGCTACAGGACAAGCGGTACGCAGTATTTT
CASYRTSGTQYF
>.|TRBV20-1|11|TRBJ2-3|.
TGCAGTGCTCCGCAGCGGGATACGCAGTATTTT
CSAPQRDTQYF
>few|TRBV7-9|14|TRBJ1-2|TRBD1
TGTGCCAGCAGCTCTAGACAGGGTAACTATGGCTACACCTTC
CASSSRQGNYGYTF
>.|TRBV2|12|TRBJ2-2|.
TGTGCCAGCAGGAGGACTTCCGGGGAGCTGTTTTTT
CASRRTSGELFF
>.|TRBV29-1|16|TRBJ1-2|TRBD1
TGCAGCGTTGAAGATCGGCAGGGGGCGGTGAGGATCGGCTACACCTTC
CSVEDRQGAVRIGYTF
>.|TRBV18|13|TRBJ1-2|TRBD1
TGTGCCAGCTCACAACAGGGGATCTATGGCTACACCTTC
CASSQQGIYGYTF
>.|TRBV27|15|TRBJ1-4|TRBD1
TGTGCCAGCAGTTTAATACAGGGGAAAGGGGAAAAACTGTTTTTT
CASSLIQGKGEKLFF
>.|TRBV5-1|12|TRBJ1-4|.
TGCGCCAGCAGCTTGGTAGGTGAAAAACTGTTTTTT
CASSLVGEKLFF
>.|TRBV24-1|15|TRBJ2-3|TRBD1
TGTGCCACCAGCCCAGGGGGTTCTGAGTCTGATACGCAGTATTTT
CATSPGGSESDTQYF
>.|TRBV27|15|TRBJ1-5|TRBD1
TGTGCCAGCAGTTCCCTCGGACAGGGTAATCAGCCCCAGCATTTT
CASSSLGQGNQPQHF
>.|TRBV5-1|16|TRBJ2-5|TRBD1
TGCGCCAGCAGCTCGCCAACGACAGGGGGCGAAGAGACCCAGTACTTC
CASSSPTTGGEETQYF
>.|TRBV5-1|16|TRBJ1-1|.
TGCGCCAGCAGCTTTCTCCAAGGTGCAGGGAGGTTTGAAGCTTTCTTT
CASSFLQGAGRFEAFF
>once|TRBV6-5|14|TRBJ2-2|.
TGTGCCAGCAGATTAAGGGGACCTACCGGGGAGCTGTTTTTT
CASRLRGPTGELFF
>.|TRBV18|14|TRBJ2-7|TRBD2
TGTGCCAGCTCCTTAGCGGGGGTCGGCTACGAGCAGTACTTC
CASSLAGVGYEQYF
>once|TRBV3-1/TRBV3-2|11|TRBJ2-5|.
TGTGCCAGCAGCTTCCAAGAGACCCAGTACTTC
CASSFQETQYF
>.|TRBV7-9|17|TRBJ1-1|TRBD1
TGTGCCAGCAGCCCGGGGACAGGGGCCTTGATGAACACTGAAGCTTTCTTT
CASSPGTGALMNTEAFF
>.|TRBV6-5|15|TRBJ1-5|.
TGTGCCAGCTACAATATTGACAGTAGCAATCAGCCCCAGCATTTT
CASYNIDSSNQPQHF
>.|TRBV7-2|13|TRBJ1-1|.
TGTGCCAGCAGCCCCCGACGGTCCACTGAAGCTTTCTTT
CASSPRRSTEAFF
>.|TRBV11-2|15|TRBJ1-1|.
TGTGCCAGCAGCCCCCAACAGCATGCGAACACTGAAGCTTTCTTT
CASSPQQHANTEAFF